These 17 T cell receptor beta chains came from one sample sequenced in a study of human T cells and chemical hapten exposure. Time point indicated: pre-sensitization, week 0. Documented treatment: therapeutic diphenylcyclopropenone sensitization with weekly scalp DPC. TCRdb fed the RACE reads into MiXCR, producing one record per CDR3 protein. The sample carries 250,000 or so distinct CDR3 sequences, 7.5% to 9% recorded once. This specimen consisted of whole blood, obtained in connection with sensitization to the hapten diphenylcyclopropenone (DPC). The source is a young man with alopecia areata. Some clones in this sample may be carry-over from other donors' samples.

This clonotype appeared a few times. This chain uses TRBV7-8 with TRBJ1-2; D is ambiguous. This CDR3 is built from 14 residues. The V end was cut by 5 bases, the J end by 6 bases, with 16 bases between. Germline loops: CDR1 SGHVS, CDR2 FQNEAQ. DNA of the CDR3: TGTGCCAGCAGCAACACTAGGCTTCCGGATGGCTACACCTTC. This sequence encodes CASSNTRLPDGYTF.

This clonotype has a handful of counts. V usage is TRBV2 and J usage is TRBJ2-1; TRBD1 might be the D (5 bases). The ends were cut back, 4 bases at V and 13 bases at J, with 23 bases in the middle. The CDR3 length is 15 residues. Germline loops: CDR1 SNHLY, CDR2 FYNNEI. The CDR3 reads CASSVSRGSSFGQFF. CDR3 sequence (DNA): TGTGCCAGCAGTGTATCTAGGGGCTCTTCTTTCGGCCAGTTCTTC.

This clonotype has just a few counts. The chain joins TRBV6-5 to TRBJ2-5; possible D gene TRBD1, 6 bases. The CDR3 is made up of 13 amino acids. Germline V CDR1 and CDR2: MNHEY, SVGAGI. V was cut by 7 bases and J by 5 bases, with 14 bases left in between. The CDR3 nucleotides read TGTGCCAGCAAAGGGGGTATCGGGGAGACCCAGTACTTC. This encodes CASKGGIGETQYF.

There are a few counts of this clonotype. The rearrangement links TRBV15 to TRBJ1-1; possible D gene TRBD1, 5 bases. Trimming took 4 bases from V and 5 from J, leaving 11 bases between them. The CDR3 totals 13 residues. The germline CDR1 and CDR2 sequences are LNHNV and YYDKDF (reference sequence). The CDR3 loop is CATSIGVNTEAFF. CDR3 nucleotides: TGTGCCACCAGCATAGGGGTAAATACTGAAGCTTTCTTT.

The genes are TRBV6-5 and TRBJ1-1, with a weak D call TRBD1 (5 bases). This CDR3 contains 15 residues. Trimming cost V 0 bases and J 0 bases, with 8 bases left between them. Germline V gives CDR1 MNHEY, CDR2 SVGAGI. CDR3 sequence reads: CASSYSWGVNTEAFF. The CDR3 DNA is TGTGCCAGCAGTTACTCGTGGGGCGTGAACACTGAAGCTTTCTTT.

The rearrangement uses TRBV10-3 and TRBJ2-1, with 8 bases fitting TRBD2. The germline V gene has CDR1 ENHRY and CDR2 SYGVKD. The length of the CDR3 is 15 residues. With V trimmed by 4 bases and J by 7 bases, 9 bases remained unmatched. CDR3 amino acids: CAISVGTRVANEQFF. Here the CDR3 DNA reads TGTGCCATCAGTGTCGGGACTAGGGTAGCAAATGAGCAGTTCTTC.

The CDR3 protein is CASSSRVEDTQYF. CDR3 coding DNA: TGCGCCAGCAGCTCCAGGGTCGAAGATACGCAGTATTTT. This chain joins TRBV10-1 and TRBJ2-3, with D possibly being TRBD1 (5 bases). The germline CDR1 and CDR2 sequences are WNHNN and SYGVQD (reference sequence). The CDR3 is made up of 13 amino acids. With 6 bases removed from V and 5 bases from J, the gap between germline ends came to 12 bases.

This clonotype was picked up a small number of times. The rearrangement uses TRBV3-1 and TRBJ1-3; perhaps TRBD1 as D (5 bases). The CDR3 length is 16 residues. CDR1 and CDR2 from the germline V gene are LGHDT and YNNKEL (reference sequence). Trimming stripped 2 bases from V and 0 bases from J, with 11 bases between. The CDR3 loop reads CASSQNVDSSGNTIYF. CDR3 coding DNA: TGTGCCAGCAGCCAAAATGTCGACAGCTCTGGAAACACCATATATTTT.

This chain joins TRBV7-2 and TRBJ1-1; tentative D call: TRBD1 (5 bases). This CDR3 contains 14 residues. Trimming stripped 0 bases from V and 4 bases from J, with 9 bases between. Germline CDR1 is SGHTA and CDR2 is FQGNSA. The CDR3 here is CASSLAQGITEAFF. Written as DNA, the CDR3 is TGTGCCAGCAGCTTAGCGCAGGGTATCACTGAAGCTTTCTTT.

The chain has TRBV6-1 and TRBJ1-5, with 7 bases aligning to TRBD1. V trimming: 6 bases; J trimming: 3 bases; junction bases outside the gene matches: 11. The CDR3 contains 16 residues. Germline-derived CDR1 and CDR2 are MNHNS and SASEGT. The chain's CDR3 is CASRDLDRAYNQPQHF. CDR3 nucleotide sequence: TGTGCCAGCAGGGACTTAGACAGGGCTTACAATCAGCCCCAGCATTTT.

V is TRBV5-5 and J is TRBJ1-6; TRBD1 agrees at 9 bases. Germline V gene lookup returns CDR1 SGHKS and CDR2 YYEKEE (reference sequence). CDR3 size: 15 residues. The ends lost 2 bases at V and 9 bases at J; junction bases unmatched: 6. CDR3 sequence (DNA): TGTGCCAGCAGCTTATTGACAGGGGGTGTTTCACCCCTCCACTTT. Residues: CASSLLTGGVSPLHF.

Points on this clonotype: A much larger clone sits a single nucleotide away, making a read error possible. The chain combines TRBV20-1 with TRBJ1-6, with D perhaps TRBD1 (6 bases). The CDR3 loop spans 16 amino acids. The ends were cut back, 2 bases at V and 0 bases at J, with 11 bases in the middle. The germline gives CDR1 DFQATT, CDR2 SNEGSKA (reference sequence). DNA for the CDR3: TGCAGTGCTAGATCACAGGGTAGCTCCTATAATTCACCCCTCCACTTT. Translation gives CSARSQGSSYNSPLHF.

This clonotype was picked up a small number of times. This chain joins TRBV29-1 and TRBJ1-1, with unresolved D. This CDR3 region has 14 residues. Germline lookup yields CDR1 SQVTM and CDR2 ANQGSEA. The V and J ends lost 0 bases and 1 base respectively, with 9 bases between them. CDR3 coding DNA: TGCAGCGTTGAAGACCGAAGACAGAACACTGAAGCTTTCTTT. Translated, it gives CSVEDRRQNTEAFF.

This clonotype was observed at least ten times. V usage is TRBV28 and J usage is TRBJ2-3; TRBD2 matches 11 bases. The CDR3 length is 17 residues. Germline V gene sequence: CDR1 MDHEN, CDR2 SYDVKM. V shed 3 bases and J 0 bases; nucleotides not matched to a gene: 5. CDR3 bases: TGTGCCAGCAGTTTGCCTAGCGGGGGGACAAGCACAGATACGCAGTATTTT. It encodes CASSLPSGGTSTDTQYF.

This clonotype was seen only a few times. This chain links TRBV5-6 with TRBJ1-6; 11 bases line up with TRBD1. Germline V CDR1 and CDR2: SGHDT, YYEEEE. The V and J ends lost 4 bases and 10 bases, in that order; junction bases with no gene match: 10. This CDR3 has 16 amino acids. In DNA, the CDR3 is TGTGCCAGCAGCACGGCGGACAGGGGGCGAAAGTCACCCCTCCACTTT. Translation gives CASSTADRGRKSPLHF.

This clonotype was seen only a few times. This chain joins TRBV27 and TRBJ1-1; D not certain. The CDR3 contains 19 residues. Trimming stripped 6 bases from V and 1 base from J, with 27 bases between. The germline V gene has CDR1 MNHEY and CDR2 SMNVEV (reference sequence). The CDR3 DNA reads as TGTGCCAGCAGACTCCTAAGTGGCAGCGGGAGTGTTTCGAACACTGAAGCTTTCTTT. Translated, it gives CASRLLSGSGSVSNTEAFF.

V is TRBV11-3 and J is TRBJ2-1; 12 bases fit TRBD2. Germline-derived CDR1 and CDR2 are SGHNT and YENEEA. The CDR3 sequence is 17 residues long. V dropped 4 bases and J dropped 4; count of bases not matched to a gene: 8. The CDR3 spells CASSSQFTSGGYNEQFF. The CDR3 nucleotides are TGTGCCAGCAGCTCCCAATTTACTAGCGGGGGGTACAATGAGCAGTTCTTC.